The T cell receptor (beta chain) described here comes from a study of blood T cell repertoires in COVID-19 (dated by TCRdb to the early 2020s). Turning to the overall study: The collaborator samples originated in the United States, Italy and Spain and spanned the acute and convalescent phases of COVID-19. The material from the prospective study consisted of cDNA or gDNA derived from T cells, B-cell-depleted T cells, or PBMCs. Subjects who had been exposed to COVID-19, were actively infected with it, or had recovered from it provided the deeply sampled blood TCRbeta repertoires that made up the dataset. The repertoires were made available in a free public database intended to serve as a resource for research on the immune response to SARS-CoV-2. The samples were drawn from two sources: the first 160 participants of the ongoing ImmuneRACE study, and over 1,000 subjects contributed by 6 global collaborators. Sample metadata almost always included a de-identified subject ID, COVID-19 status, age in years and sex. HLA class I and class II types, where available, came from metadata supplied by the sample provider rather than from assay-based typing.

A remark on this clone: Its recognized antigen is unknown. Base qualities are not provided; no much larger clone lies one nucleotide away.

TCRbeta CDR3 regions were amplified from genomic DNA using the immunoSEQ Assay, a bias-controlled multiplex PCR. Turning to the authors' computational methods: The number of nucleated cells in each sample was estimated by amplification of reference gene primers within the assay. To quantify the absolute abundance of each unique TCRbeta CDR3 rearrangement, sequence reads were collapsed and filtered. Productive Simpson clonality was computed per sample as the square root of Simpson's diversity index over productive rearrangements. Not all clones reach the TCRdb copy of this immuneACCESS table, which keeps in-frame sequences only. Checked studies attribute under half of the gap to unresolved V genes and leave the rest unexplained. The V and J calls and clone size were taken over from that table, and D and trimming were inferred from the DNA. The sample yields roughly 80,000 clones; about 84% were counted once. The ten biggest clones cover roughly 15% of the sample.

Results and caveats for the whole study, not just this receptor: The amount of clinical and demographic metadata varied by source and participant and was provided uncurated.

Each collaborating institution followed its own protocols to collect whole blood in K2EDTA tubes. For TCRbeta analysis, collaborators shipped samples in one of three forms: frozen whole blood, isolated PBMCs, or DNA extracted from either of those sample types. The junction shows trimming of 5 bases on V and 5 bases on J, and the gene matches do not reach 12 bases of it. CDR1 and CDR2 were assigned from the germline V gene (reference sequence) as MNHNY and SVGAGI. The CDR3 measures 16 amino acids from cysteine to phenylalanine. The retained sequence is limited to the CDR3, 48 bases, with the frame set at the first base.

Recombination joined TRBV6-6 with TRBJ2-1; 7 nucleotides in the junction match TRBD2. The sequencing input was peripheral blood. The receptor was isolated from a woman in her 70s with acute or convalescent COVID-19. The nucleotide sequence is given as TGTGCCAGCAGTCCTATCTTTAGCGGGCCTAACAATGAGCAGTTCTTC. Its product reads: CASSPIFSGPNNEQFF.